This T cell receptor (beta chain) was recorded in a study of molecular identifiers for immune sequencing clone quantification. Study overall: RNA, taken in replicates from around 20,000 or 100,000 naive CD8 cells, was split five ways, with four sequenced.

This clonotype was seen repeatedly, ten times or more. Naive CD8 sequencing libraries were generated from about 21,000 to 970,000 sorted cells, with 10%, 30% or 50% RNA as input. The CDR3 sequence is 15 residues long. The germline V gene encodes CDR1 MDHEN and CDR2 SYDVKM. The V and J ends lost 6 bases and 2 bases respectively, with 16 bases between them. Previously described methods and listed TCR primers produced bulk TCR libraries. TCRdb re-derived calls from the PCR reads in MiXCR, one entry per CDR3 protein. The sample lists 12,000 or so distinct CDR3 sequences, 18% seen once, with about 1.5% in the top ten.

The source material was naive CD8+ T cells from blood, with Jurkat cell RNA spiked in. Subset of the sample: FACS-sorted CD8+CD4-CCR7+CD45RA+ naive T cells. This clonotype originated in a human donor in good health. Some libraries in this study had Jurkat cell RNA spiked in. The chain recombines TRBV28 with TRBJ1-1, with D unresolved. As DNA, the CDR3 is TGTGCCAGCAGGGCCTTAGCAGACATCAACACTGAAGCTTTCTTT. As protein: CASRALADINTEAFF.